This T cell receptor (beta chain) comes out of a study of OX40 agonist ivuxolimab in advanced cancers. Repertoires were generated with immunoSEQ multiplex PCR, while TCRdb's copy carries only in-frame clones and drops some. The profile shows more than 65,000 clones, around 84% of them singletons. V lost 3 bases to trimming and J lost 5 bases; unmatched junction nucleotides: 3. The germline V gene has CDR1 SNHLY and CDR2 FYNNEI. This CDR3 has 14 amino acids. The sequencing here drew on CD4+ or CD8+ T cells sorted from blood, taken in a trial of the OX40 agonist ivuxolimab. This sequence was found in an adult with an advanced solid tumor such as melanoma, head and neck, liver or kidney cancer. V gene TRBV2 combines with J gene TRBJ1-5, with TRBD1 identical over 8 bases. The CDR3 region is CASSEGTGYQPQHF. The CDR3 DNA is TGTGCCAGCAGTGAGGGGACAGGTTATCAGCCCCAGCATTTT.